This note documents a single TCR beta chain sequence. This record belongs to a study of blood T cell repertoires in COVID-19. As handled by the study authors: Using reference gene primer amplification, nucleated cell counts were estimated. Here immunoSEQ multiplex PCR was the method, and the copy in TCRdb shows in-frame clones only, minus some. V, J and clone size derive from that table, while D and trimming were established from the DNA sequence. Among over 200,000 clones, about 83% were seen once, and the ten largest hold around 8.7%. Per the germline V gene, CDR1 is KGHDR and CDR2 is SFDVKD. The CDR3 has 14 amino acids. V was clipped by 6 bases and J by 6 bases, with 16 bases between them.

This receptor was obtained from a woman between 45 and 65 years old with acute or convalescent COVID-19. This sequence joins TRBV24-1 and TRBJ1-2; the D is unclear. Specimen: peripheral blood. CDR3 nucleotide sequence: TGTGCCACCAGTAGTGACCGCCCCGGAGATGGCTACACCTTC. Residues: CATSSDRPGDGYTF.